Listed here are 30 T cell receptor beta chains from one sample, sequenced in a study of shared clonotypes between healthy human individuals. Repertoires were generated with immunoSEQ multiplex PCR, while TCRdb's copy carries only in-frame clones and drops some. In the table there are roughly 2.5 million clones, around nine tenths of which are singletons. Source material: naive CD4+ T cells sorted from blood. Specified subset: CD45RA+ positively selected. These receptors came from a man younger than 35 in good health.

The CDR3, as DNA: TGTGCCAGCAGCTTAGGACTAGCGGGGAGCTCCTACGAGCAGTACTTC. The encoded protein is CASSLGLAGSSYEQYF. The V gene is TRBV11-2, the J gene TRBJ2-7; 11 bases fit TRBD2. CDR3 length: 16 amino acids. The germline V gene has CDR1 SGHAT and CDR2 FQNNGV. Unmatched junction bases numbered 2, after V lost 1 base and J lost 0 bases.

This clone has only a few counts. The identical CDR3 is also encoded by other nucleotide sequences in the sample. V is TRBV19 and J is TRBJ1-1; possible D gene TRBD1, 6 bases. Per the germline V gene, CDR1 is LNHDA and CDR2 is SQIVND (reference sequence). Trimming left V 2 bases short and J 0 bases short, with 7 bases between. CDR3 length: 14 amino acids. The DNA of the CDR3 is TGTGCCAGTAGTATAACAGGGCTGAACACTGAAGCTTTCTTT. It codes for CASSITGLNTEAFF.

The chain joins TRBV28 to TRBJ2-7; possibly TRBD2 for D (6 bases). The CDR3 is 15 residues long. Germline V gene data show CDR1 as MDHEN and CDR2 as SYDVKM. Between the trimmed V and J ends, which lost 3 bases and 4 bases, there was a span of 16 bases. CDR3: CASSFSRAAGYEQYF. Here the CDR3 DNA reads TGTGCCAGCAGTTTCTCCCGAGCCGCGGGGTACGAGCAGTACTTC.

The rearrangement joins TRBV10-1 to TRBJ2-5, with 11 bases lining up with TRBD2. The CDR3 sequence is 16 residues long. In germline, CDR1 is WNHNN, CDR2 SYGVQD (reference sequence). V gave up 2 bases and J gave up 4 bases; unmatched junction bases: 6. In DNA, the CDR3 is TGCGCCAGCAGTGAGGGAGTAGCGGGAGGGATAGAGACCCAGTACTTC. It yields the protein CASSEGVAGGIETQYF.

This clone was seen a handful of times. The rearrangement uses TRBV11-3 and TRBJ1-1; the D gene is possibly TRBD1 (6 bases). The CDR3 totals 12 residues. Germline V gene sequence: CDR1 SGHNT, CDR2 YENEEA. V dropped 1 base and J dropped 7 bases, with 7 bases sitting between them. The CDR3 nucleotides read TGTGCCAGCAGCTTAGGAGGGGGTGAAGCTTTCTTT. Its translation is CASSLGGGEAFF.

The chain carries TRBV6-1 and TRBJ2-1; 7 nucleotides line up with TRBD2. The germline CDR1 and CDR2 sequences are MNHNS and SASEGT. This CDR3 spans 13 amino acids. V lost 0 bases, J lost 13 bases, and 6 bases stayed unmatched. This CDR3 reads CASSEAGGVQQFF. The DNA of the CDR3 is TGTGCCAGCAGTGAAGCTGGGGGGGTTCAACAGTTCTTC.

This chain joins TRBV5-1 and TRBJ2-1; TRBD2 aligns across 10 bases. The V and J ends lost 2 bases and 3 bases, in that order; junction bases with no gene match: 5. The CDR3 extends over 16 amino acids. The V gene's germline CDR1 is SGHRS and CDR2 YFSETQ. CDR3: CASSFRTSGGYNEQFF. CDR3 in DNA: TGCGCCAGCAGCTTTCGGACTAGCGGAGGCTACAATGAGCAGTTCTTC.

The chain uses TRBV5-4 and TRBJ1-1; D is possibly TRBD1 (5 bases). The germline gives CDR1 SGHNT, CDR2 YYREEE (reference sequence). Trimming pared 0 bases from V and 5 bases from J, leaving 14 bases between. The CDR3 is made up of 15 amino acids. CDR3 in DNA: TGTGCCAGCAGCTTGGGCCTGGAGGGGCGTACTGAAGCTTTCTTT. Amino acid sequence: CASSLGLEGRTEAFF.

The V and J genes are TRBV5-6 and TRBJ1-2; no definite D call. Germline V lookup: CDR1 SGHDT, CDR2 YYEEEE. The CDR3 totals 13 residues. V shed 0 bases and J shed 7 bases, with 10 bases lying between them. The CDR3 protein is CASSLAGRGGYTF. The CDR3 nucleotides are TGTGCCAGCAGCTTGGCGGGCCGAGGTGGCTACACCTTC.

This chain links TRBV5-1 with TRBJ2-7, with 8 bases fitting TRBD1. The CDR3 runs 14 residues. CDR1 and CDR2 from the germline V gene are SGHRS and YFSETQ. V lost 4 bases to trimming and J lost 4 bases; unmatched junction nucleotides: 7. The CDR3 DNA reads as TGCGCCAGCAGCATGACAGGGGATCGGTACGAGCAGTACTTC. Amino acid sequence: CASSMTGDRYEQYF.

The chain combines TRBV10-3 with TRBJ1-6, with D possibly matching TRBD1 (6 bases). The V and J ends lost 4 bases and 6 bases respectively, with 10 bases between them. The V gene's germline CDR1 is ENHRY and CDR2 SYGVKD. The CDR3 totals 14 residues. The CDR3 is CAISGQEGNSPLHF. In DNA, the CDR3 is TGTGCCATCAGTGGACAGGAGGGTAATTCACCCCTCCACTTT.

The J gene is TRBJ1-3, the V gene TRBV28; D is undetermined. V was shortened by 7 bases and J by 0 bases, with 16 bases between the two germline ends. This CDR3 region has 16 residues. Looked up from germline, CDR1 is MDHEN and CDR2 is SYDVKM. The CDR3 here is CASTTPEGFSGNTIYF. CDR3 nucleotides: TGTGCCAGCACCACCCCCGAGGGATTCTCTGGAAACACCATATATTTT. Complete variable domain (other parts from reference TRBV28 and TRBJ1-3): DVKVTQSSRYLVKRTGEKVFLECVQDMDHENMFWYRQDPGLGLRLIYFSYDVKMKEKGDIPEGYSVSREKKERFSLILESASTNQTSMYLCASTTPEGFSGNTIYFGEGSWLTVV.

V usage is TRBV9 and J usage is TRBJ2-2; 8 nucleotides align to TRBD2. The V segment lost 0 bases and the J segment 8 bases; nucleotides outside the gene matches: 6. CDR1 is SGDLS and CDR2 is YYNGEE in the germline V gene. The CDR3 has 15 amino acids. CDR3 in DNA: TGTGCCAGCAGCGTAGTTGCTAGCGGGCCTGGGGAGCTGTTTTTT. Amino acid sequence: CASSVVASGPGELFF. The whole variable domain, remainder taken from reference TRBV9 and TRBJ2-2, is DSGVTQTPKHLITATGQRVTLRCSPRSGDLSVYWYQQSLDQGLQFLIQYYNGEERAKGNILERFSAQQFPDLHSELNLSSLELGDSALYFCASSVVASGPGELFFGEGSRLTVL.

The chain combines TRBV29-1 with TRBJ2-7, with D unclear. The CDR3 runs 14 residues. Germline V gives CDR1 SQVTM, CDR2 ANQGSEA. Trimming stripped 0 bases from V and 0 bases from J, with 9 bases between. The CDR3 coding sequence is TGCAGCGTTGAAGACGGTGCCTTCTCCTACGAGCAGTACTTC. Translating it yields CSVEDGAFSYEQYF.

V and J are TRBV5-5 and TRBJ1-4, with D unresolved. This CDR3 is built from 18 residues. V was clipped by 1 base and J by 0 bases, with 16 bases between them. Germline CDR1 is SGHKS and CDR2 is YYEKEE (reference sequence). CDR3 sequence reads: CASSLFASGSATNEKLFF. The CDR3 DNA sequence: TGTGCCAGCAGCTTGTTTGCGAGCGGTTCTGCAACTAATGAAAAACTGTTTTTT.

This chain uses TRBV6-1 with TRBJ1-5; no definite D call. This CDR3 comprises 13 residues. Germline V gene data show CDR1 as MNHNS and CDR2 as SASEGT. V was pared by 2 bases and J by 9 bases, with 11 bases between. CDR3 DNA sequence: TGTGCCAGCAGTGAAAGGACCCGGGGGCCCCAGCATTTT. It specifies CASSERTRGPQHF.

The CDR3 reads CASSFRTGDTDTQYF. The CDR3 DNA sequence: TGTGCCAGCAGCTTCCGGACAGGGGATACAGATACGCAGTATTTT. The chain employs TRBV7-2 and TRBJ2-3, with 9 bases fitting TRBD1. The CDR3 consists of 15 residues. Unmatched junction bases numbered 4, after V lost 3 bases and J lost 3 bases. The V gene's germline CDR1 is SGHTA and CDR2 FQGNSA. The full variable domain, completed using reference TRBV7-2 and TRBJ2-3, is GAGVSQSPSNKVTEKGKDVELRCDPISGHTALYWYRQSLGQGLEFLIYFQGNSAPDKSGLPSDRFSAERTGGSVSTLTIQRTQQEDSAVYLCASSFRTGDTDTQYFGPGTRLTVL.

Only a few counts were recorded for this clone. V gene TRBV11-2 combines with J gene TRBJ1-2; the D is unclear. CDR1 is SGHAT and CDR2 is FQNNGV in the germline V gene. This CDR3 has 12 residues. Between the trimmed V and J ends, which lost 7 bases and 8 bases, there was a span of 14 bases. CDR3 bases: TGTGCCAGCACCCCAAGGTTAGGGGGCTACACCTTC. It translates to CASTPRLGGYTF.

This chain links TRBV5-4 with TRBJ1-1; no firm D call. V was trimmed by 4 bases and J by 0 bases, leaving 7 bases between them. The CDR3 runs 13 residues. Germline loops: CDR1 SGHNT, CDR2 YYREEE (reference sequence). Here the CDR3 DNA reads TGTGCCAGCAGCGGGCCAGTGAACACTGAAGCTTTCTTT. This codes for CASSGPVNTEAFF.

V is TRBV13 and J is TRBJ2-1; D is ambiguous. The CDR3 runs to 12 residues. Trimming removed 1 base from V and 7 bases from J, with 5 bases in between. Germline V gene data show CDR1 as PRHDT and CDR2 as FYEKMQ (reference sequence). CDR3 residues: CASSLVLNEQFF. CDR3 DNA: TGTGCCAGCAGCTTAGTACTAAATGAGCAGTTCTTC.

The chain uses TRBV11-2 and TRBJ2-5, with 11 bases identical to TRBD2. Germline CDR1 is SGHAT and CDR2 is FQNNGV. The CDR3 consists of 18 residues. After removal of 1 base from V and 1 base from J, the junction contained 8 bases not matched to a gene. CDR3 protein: CASSLGTLGLAVQETQYF. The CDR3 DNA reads TGTGCCAGCAGCTTAGGAACCCTGGGACTAGCGGTCCAAGAGACCCAGTACTTC.

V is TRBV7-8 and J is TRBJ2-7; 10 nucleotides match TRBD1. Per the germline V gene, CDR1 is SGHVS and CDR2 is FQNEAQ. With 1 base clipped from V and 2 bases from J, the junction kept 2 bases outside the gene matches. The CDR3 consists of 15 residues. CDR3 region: CASSLEGQGAYEQYF. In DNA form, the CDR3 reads TGTGCCAGCAGCTTAGAAGGACAGGGGGCCTACGAGCAGTACTTC.

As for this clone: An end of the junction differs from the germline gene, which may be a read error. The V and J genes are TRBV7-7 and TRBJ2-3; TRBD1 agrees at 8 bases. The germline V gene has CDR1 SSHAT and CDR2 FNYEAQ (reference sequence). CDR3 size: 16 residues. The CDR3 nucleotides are TGTGCTAGCAGCCACGGACAGGGCAGTGTCCCGGATACGCAGTATTTT. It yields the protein CASSHGQGSVPDTQYF.

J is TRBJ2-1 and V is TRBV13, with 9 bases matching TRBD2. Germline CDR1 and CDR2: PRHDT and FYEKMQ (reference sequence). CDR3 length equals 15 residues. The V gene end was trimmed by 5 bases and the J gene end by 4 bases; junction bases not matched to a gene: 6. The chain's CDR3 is CASSPGLAGYNEQFF. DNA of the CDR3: TGTGCCAGCAGCCCCGGGCTAGCGGGATACAATGAGCAGTTCTTC.

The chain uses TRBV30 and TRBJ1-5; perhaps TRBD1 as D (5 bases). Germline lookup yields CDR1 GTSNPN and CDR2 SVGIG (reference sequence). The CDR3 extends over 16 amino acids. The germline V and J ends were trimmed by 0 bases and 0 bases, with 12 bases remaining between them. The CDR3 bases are TGTGCCTGGAGTGTAGGTGGGGCCTATAGCAATCAGCCCCAGCATTTT. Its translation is CAWSVGGAYSNQPQHF.

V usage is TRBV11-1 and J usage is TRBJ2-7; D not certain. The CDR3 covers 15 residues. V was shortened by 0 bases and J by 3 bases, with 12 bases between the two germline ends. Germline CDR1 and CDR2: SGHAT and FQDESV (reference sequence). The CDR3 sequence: CASSLALERNYEQYF. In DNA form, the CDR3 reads TGTGCCAGCAGCTTAGCGCTAGAAAGGAACTACGAGCAGTACTTC.

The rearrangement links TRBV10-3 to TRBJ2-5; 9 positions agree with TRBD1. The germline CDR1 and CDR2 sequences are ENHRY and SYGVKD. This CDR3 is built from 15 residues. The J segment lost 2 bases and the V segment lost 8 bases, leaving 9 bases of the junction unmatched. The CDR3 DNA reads TGTGCCATCGGTTCCGGGACAGGGTCACAAGAGACCCAGTACTTC. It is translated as CAIGSGTGSQETQYF.

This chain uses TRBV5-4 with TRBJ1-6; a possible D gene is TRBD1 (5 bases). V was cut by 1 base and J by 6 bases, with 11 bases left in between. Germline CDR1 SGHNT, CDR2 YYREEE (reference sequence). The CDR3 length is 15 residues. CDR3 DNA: TGTGCCAGCAGCTTGCAGCGGGGGTCTAATTCACCCCTCCACTTT. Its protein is CASSLQRGSNSPLHF.

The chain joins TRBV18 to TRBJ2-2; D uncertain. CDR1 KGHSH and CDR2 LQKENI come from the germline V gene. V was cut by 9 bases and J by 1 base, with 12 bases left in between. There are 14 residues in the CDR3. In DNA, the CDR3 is TGTGCCAGTCTGGGCCCGCGGAACACCGGGGAGCTGTTTTTT. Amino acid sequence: CASLGPRNTGELFF.

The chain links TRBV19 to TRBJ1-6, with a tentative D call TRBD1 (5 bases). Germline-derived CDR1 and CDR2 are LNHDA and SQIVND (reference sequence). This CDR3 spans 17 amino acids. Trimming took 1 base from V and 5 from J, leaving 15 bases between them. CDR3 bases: TGTGCCAGTAGTATAGGGGGGAAGGCAAGCCATAATTCACCCCTCCACTTT. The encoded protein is CASSIGGKASHNSPLHF.